The text below deals with one T cell receptor beta chain. Antigen: not known. The data originate from a study of cytotoxic CD8 clonotypes in ibrutinib-treated CLL. Across the study: Among patients, around 25 responded partially and 2 completely; 14 then stayed remitted and some twelve progressed after median approximately 72 months. Overall study results and limits: Before falling back toward baseline at progression, clonality had risen at the time of ibrutinib response. Clonotypes that were public were uncommon, and they contracted or stayed stable on treatment. Clonality correlated strongly with circulating CD8+ T cells and exceeded age-matched healthy donors at baseline.

Assay used: immunoSEQ multiplex PCR; TCRdb lists only in-frame clones, some missing. The table shows some 81,000 clones, with roughly three quarters occurring only once. This CDR3 has 13 residues. Trimming pared 4 bases from V and 0 bases from J, leaving 7 bases between. Germline V gene lookup returns CDR1 SGHVS and CDR2 FQNEAQ. The chain has TRBV7-8 and TRBJ2-7, with D perhaps matching TRBD1 (5 bases). The starting material was PBMCs, obtained after 12 months of ibrutinib treatment. This TCR came from a human donor with chronic lymphocytic leukemia. CDR3 residues: CASSWTNSYEQYF. The CDR3 DNA reads TGTGCCAGCAGCTGGACAAACTCCTACGAGCAGTACTTC. Full variable domain (rest looked up from reference TRBV7-8 and TRBJ2-7): GAGVSQSPRYKVAKRGQDVALRCDPISGHVSLFWYQQALGQGPEFLTYFQNEAQLDKSGLPSDRFFAERPEGSVSTLKIQRTQQEDSAVYLCASSWTNSYEQYFGPGTRLTVT.